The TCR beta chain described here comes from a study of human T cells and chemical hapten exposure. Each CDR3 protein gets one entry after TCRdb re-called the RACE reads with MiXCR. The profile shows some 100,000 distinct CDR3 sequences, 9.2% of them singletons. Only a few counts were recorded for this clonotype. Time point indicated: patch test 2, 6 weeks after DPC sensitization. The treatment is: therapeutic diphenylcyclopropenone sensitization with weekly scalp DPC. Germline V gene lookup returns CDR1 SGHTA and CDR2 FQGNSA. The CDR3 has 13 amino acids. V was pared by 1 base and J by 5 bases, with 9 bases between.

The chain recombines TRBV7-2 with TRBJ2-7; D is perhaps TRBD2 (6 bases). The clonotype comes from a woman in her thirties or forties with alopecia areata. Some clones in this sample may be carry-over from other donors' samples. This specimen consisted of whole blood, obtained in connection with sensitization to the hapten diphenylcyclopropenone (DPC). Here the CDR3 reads CASSLGGGNEQYF. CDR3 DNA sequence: TGTGCCAGCAGCTTAGGGGGAGGAAACGAGCAGTACTTC.